Each of the 13 T cell receptor beta chains below was sequenced from the same sample in a study of shared clonotypes between healthy human individuals. TCRdb's table, derived via immunoSEQ multiplex PCR, lists solely in-frame clones and lacks some. The sample lists hundreds of thousands of clones; approximately 97% were seen once. Sequenced input: naive CD4+ T cells sorted from blood. Sample subset: CD45RA+ positively selected. The receptors here all came from a woman between 25 and 40 years old in good health.

This chain connects TRBV7-9 to TRBJ2-5; 12 bases are a match to TRBD2. The V and J ends lost 4 bases and 5 bases, in that order; junction bases with no gene match: 5. The length of the CDR3 is 15 residues. CDR1 and CDR2 from the germline V gene are SEHNR and FQNEAQ (reference sequence). CDR3: CASSSRTSGTETQYF. CDR3 DNA sequence: TGTGCCAGCAGCTCACGGACTAGCGGGACCGAGACCCAGTACTTC.

The rearrangement uses TRBV28 and TRBJ2-2; TRBD1 or TRBD2 may be the D gene (5 bases each). V lost 8 bases and J 6 bases, leaving 16 bases between the germline ends. The CDR3 length is 14 residues. Per the germline V gene, CDR1 is MDHEN and CDR2 is SYDVKM. The CDR3 region is CASSIFGGAGELFF. CDR3 coding DNA: TGTGCCAGCTCAATCTTTGGGGGTGCCGGGGAGCTGTTTTTT. Variable domain in full (rest from reference TRBV28 and TRBJ2-2): DVKVTQSSRYLVKRTGEKVFLECVQDMDHENMFWYRQDPGLGLRLIYFSYDVKMKEKGDIPEGYSVSREKKERFSLILESASTNQTSMYLCASSIFGGAGELFFGEGSRLTVL.

The chain is built from TRBV5-6 and TRBJ2-5, with 8 positions matching TRBD1. The CDR3 has 14 residues. The junction had 6 bases not matched to a gene; V was cut back by 4 bases and J by 4 bases. CDR1 SGHDT and CDR2 YYEEEE come from the germline V gene. CDR3 amino acids: CASSPIDRGETQYF. The CDR3 coding sequence is TGTGCCAGCAGCCCGATCGACAGGGGAGAGACCCAGTACTTC.

The chain couples TRBV7-2 to TRBJ1-5, with no clear D. The CDR3 has 13 amino acids. Germline V gene sequence: CDR1 SGHTA, CDR2 FQGNSA. V dropped 2 bases and J dropped 6 bases, with 8 bases sitting between them. CDR3 sequence reads: CASSLIGGQPQHF. The CDR3 coding sequence is TGTGCCAGCAGCTTAATCGGTGGTCAGCCCCAGCATTTT.

This chain uses TRBV5-1 with TRBJ2-5; D is perhaps TRBD1 (5 bases). There are 14 residues in the CDR3. Germline CDR1 is SGHRS and CDR2 is YFSETQ. The ends were cut back, 3 bases at V and 4 bases at J, with 13 bases in the middle. The CDR3 DNA reads as TGCGCCAGCAGCTGGAACAGGAATGGAGAGACCCAGTACTTC. As protein: CASSWNRNGETQYF.

In its sample, this clone was seen once. The chain employs TRBV15 and TRBJ1-2; D gene unclear. V was pared by 5 bases and J by 5 bases, with 12 bases between. Germline values: CDR1 LNHNV, CDR2 YYDKDF (reference sequence). This CDR3 region has 13 residues. CDR3 DNA: TGTGCCACCAGCGGAGGCCCGGGATATGGCTACACCTTC. This codes for CATSGGPGYGYTF. The full variable domain, rest sourced from reference TRBV15 and TRBJ1-2, is DAMVIQNPRYQVTQFGKPVTLSCSQTLNHNVMYWYQQKSSQAPKLLFHYYDKDFNNEADTPDNFQSRRPNTSFCFLDIRSPGLGDTAMYLCATSGGPGYGYTFGSGTRLTVV.

This sequence joins TRBV19 and TRBJ2-7; 11 bases line up with TRBD2. Germline V CDR1 and CDR2: LNHDA, SQIVND (reference sequence). J gave up 2 bases and V 5 bases, and 5 bases lay outside the gene matches. The CDR3 is 15 residues long. The CDR3 is CASSDPGLAAYEQYF. The CDR3 DNA follows: TGTGCCAGTAGTGATCCGGGACTAGCGGCCTACGAGCAGTACTTC.

The chain recombines TRBV5-1 with TRBJ2-1, with TRBD1 matching 9 bases. CDR1 and CDR2 (germline): SGHRS, YFSETQ. The CDR3 spans 15 residues. J was trimmed by 5 bases and V by 3 bases; bases with no gene match: 6. CDR3 in DNA: TGCGCCAGCAGCTGGGCCGGGACAGGGAACAATGAGCAGTTCTTC. It codes for CASSWAGTGNNEQFF.

This clone has only one observation. V is TRBV7-9 and J is TRBJ1-4, with 7 bases aligning to TRBD1. The CDR3 contains 13 residues. V lost 5 bases to trimming and J lost 8 bases; unmatched junction nucleotides: 5. Germline V lookup: CDR1 SEHNR, CDR2 FQNEAQ (reference sequence). This CDR3 reads CASSRGPGEKLFF. CDR3 nucleotides: TGTGCCAGCAGCAGGGGGCCGGGAGAAAAACTGTTTTTT.

This chain joins TRBV5-1 and TRBJ2-3, with D possibly TRBD2 on 6 matching bases. The CDR3 runs 14 residues. Germline-derived CDR1 and CDR2 are SGHRS and YFSETQ. V shed 5 bases and J shed 2 bases, with 12 bases lying between them. CDR3 DNA sequence: TGCGCCAGCAGGCGCGGGGTTCCCACAGATACGCAGTATTTT. Its protein is CASRRGVPTDTQYF.

The chain uses TRBV10-1 and TRBJ1-1, with a tentative D call TRBD1 (6 bases). V lost 0 bases and J lost 1, with 15 bases in between. CDR3 length equals 17 residues. The germline CDR1 and CDR2 sequences are WNHNN and SYGVQD (reference sequence). The CDR3: CASSESTTGLRNTEAFF. The CDR3 bases are TGCGCCAGCAGTGAGTCGACGACAGGTCTAAGGAACACTGAAGCTTTCTTT.

The rearrangement joins TRBV7-3 to TRBJ2-7, with D perhaps TRBD1 (5 bases). The CDR3 spans 13 residues. The V end lost 0 bases, the J end lost 4 bases, and 7 bases lay between the germline ends. Per the germline V gene, CDR1 is SGHTA and CDR2 is FQGTGA. This chain's CDR3 is CASSLTSGYEQYF. The CDR3 DNA follows: TGTGCCAGCAGCTTAACGTCAGGGTACGAGCAGTACTTC.

V gene TRBV28 combines with J gene TRBJ2-3; 12 bases agree with TRBD2. Germline assignment: CDR1 MDHEN and CDR2 SYDVKM. With 4 bases clipped from V and 4 bases from J, the junction kept 12 bases outside the gene matches. The CDR3 consists of 18 residues. CDR3 protein: CASSSASLAGGPADTQYF. The CDR3 nucleotides read TGTGCCAGCAGTTCGGCCTCCCTAGCGGGAGGGCCGGCAGATACGCAGTATTTT.